These 11 T cell receptor beta chains share one sample of origin, sequenced in a study of neurological immune-mediated disorders. Time point in this sample: technical triplicate 2. TCRdb processed the 5' RACE reads anew with MiXCR; each CDR3 protein has one entry. The table shows approximately 30,000 distinct CDR3 sequences, with approximately 12% occurring only once. The sequencing input was CD4+ T cells from blood. These receptors were obtained from a female donor with HTLV-1-associated myelopathy (HAM/TSP).

The chain recombines TRBV12-3 or TRBV12-4 with TRBJ2-3; 8 nucleotides align to TRBD2. J gave up 4 bases and V 5 bases, and 8 bases lay outside the gene matches. CDR3 length: 15 residues. The CDR3 region has the DNA TGTGCCAGCAGTGAAGTGACGGGAGGGGCAGATACGCAGTATTTT. Protein: CASSEVTGGADTQYF.

This clonotype was counted at least ten times. The chain's CDR3 is CASSESGISYEQYF. The DNA of the CDR3 is TGTGCCAGCAGTGAATCCGGGATCTCCTACGAGCAGTACTTC. V usage is TRBV2 and J usage is TRBJ2-7, with D perhaps matching TRBD2 (5 bases). The V end was cut by 2 bases, the J end by 0 bases, with 8 bases between. Germline V gene lookup returns CDR1 SNHLY and CDR2 FYNNEI. This CDR3 has 14 residues.

This clonotype was observed many times. This chain links TRBV3-1 with TRBJ2-1; D is tentatively TRBD1 or TRBD2 (6 bases each). The CDR3 spans 19 residues. The germline V gene has CDR1 LGHDT and CDR2 YNNKEL (reference sequence). V was cut by 1 base and J by 15 bases, with 34 bases left in between. The CDR3 DNA reads as TGTGCCAGCAGCCAAGGGGTCGAGAACGGGGTCCCCACGGGACACGGGGGGTTCTTC. It codes for CASSQGVENGVPTGHGGFF.

This clonotype is categorized as medium-sized (0.01 to 0.1%). The chain links TRBV4-2 to TRBJ1-2; D unclear. The length of the CDR3 is 11 residues. The ends were cut back, 3 bases at V and 5 bases at J, with 4 bases in the middle. CDR1 and CDR2 (germline): LGHNA, YNFKEQ. Here the CDR3 reads CASSQGYGYTF. The CDR3 DNA is TGTGCCAGCAGCCAGGGATATGGCTACACCTTC.

This clonotype was recorded many times. The chain uses TRBV5-1 and TRBJ2-7; the match to TRBD2 covers 7 bases. The CDR3 extends over 15 amino acids. Looked up from germline, CDR1 is SGHRS and CDR2 is YFSETQ. V lost 0 bases to trimming and J lost 5 bases; unmatched junction nucleotides: 8. The CDR3 DNA sequence: TGCGCCAGCAGCTTGGAGCAGCGGGATATCGACGAGCAGTACTTC. Encoded protein: CASSLEQRDIDEQYF.

This clonotype was detected many times. This chain connects TRBV10-3 to TRBJ2-1; 7 positions agree with TRBD1. The CDR3 is 13 residues long. V was clipped by 10 bases and J by 4 bases; unmatched bases: 7. Germline CDR1 reads ENHRY; CDR2 reads SYGVKD. This chain's CDR3 is CATRQGEYNEQFF. In DNA, the CDR3 is TGTGCCACCCGACAGGGAGAGTACAATGAGCAGTTCTTC.

CDR3 DNA: TGTGCCAGTAGATCCAGCGGGAGTTGGTCAGAGACCCAGTACTTC. Translated, it gives CASRSSGSWSETQYF. The V gene is TRBV7-9, the J gene TRBJ2-5, with 8 bases aligning to TRBD2. Trimming removed 9 bases from V and 4 bases from J; junction bases left unmatched: 13. Germline CDR1 SEHNR, CDR2 FQNEAQ (reference sequence). The CDR3 runs to 15 residues.

At least ten counts were recorded for this clonotype. The chain combines TRBV20-1 with TRBJ1-4; D unclear. V was clipped by 2 bases and J by 6 bases, with 13 bases between them. Germline values: CDR1 DFQATT, CDR2 SNEGSKA (reference sequence). The CDR3 spans 14 residues. CDR3 sequence reads: CSARKRIVDEKLFF. Here the CDR3 DNA reads TGCAGTGCTAGAAAGAGGATCGTAGATGAAAAACTGTTTTTT.

Ten or more counts support this clonotype. The chain joins TRBV5-1 to TRBJ2-5; D is unclear. The CDR3 runs to 14 residues. V was clipped by 5 bases and J by 3 bases, with 14 bases between them. Germline V gives CDR1 SGHRS, CDR2 YFSETQ. The CDR3 here is CASSEVSPKETQYF. CDR3 DNA sequence: TGCGCCAGCAGTGAGGTCTCCCCGAAAGAGACCCAGTACTTC. The complete variable domain, with remaining parts taken from reference TRBV5-1 and TRBJ2-5, reads KAGVTQTPRYLIKTRGQQVTLSCSPISGHRSVSWYQQTPGQGLQFLFEYFSETQRNKGNFPGRFSGRQFSNSRSEMNVSTLELGDSALYLCASSEVSPKETQYFGPGTRLLVL.

This clonotype has a count of ten or more. This sequence joins TRBV18 and TRBJ1-2; D is perhaps TRBD1 (6 bases). This CDR3 has 15 amino acids. Germline CDR1 KGHSH, CDR2 LQKENI. V was clipped by 3 bases and J by 5 bases, with 16 bases between them. CDR3 loop: CASSPDRPIYYGYTF. The CDR3 DNA reads as TGTGCCAGCTCACCTGACAGGCCAATCTATTATGGCTACACCTTC.

This clonotype was detected ten times or more. The gene calls are TRBV20-1 and TRBJ2-3; D is possibly TRBD2 (6 bases). The V end was cut by 4 bases, the J end by 0 bases, with 8 bases between. This CDR3 is 13 amino acids long. Germline CDR1 reads DFQATT; CDR2 reads SNEGSKA (reference sequence). CDR3: CSAKAGSTDTQYF. As DNA, the CDR3 is TGCAGTGCTAAGGCGGGGAGCACAGATACGCAGTATTTT.